Below, one T cell receptor (beta chain) is given with its context. The data were obtained in a study of blood T cell repertoires in COVID-19. Overall study context: The United States, Italy and Spain provided the acute and convalescent COVID-19 samples. PBMCs, B-cell-depleted T cells, or T cells provided the cDNA or gDNA that made up the material.

Assay: immunoSEQ multiplex PCR; the TCRdb copy retains only in-frame clones and omits some. The sample records more than 200,000 clones, 86% being singletons. Individuals drawn from under 30 US areas were about 18 to 90 years old. Two consecutive negative NP/OP PCR tests, clearance, or resolved symptoms defined Cohort 3 recovery. The CDR3 contains 13 residues. Per the germline V gene, CDR1 is MDHEN and CDR2 is SYDVKM. The ends were cut back, 8 bases at V and 4 bases at J, with 14 bases in the middle. The V call is TRBV28, the J call TRBJ1-2; TRBD1 might be the D (5 bases). The receptor's source is a man in his forties or fifties who had recovered from COVID-19. Source material: PBMCs or T cells enriched from blood (not recorded which). CDR3 DNA: TGTGCCAGCTCTTCCGGGGGAGGCTATGGCTACACCTTC. Amino acids: CASSSGGGYGYTF.